The 13 T cell receptor beta chains presented below share a single source sample, sequenced in a study of response to subunit inactivated influenza vaccine. TCRdb reprocessed the RT-PCR reads with MiXCR, giving one entry per CDR3 protein. This table holds roughly 700,000 distinct CDR3 sequences, around 14% found once. Sample: PBMCs from blood, taken 14 to 15 days before vaccination. The source is a man aged 45-65 years who received an inactivated influenza vaccine.

This chain joins TRBV7-9 and TRBJ2-3; possibly TRBD2 for D (5 bases). Germline V gene lookup returns CDR1 SEHNR and CDR2 FQNEAQ (reference sequence). CDR3 length: 12 amino acids. Trimming cost V 9 bases and J 4 bases, with 11 bases left between them. The CDR3, as DNA: TGTGCCAGTGCGAGGGTGGCAGATACGCAGTATTTT. It translates to CASARVADTQYF.

CDR3 loop: CASSQEEDRVNSPLHF. CDR3 sequence (DNA): TGCGCCAGCAGCCAAGAGGAGGACAGGGTCAATTCACCCCTCCACTTT. The gene calls are TRBV4-1 and TRBJ1-6; 8 positions match TRBD1. The CDR3 sequence is 16 residues long. V was clipped by 0 bases and J by 7 bases; unmatched bases: 5. Looked up from germline, CDR1 is MGHRA and CDR2 is YSYEKL.

This clonotype was counted a few times. The J gene is TRBJ2-3, the V gene TRBV29-1; no clear D gene. The ends were cut back, 6 bases at V and 7 bases at J, with 17 bases in the middle. The CDR3 has 13 amino acids. Germline values: CDR1 SQVTM, CDR2 ANQGSEA. The CDR3 nucleotides read TGCAGCGTGATTATGCCAGGTTCGAATACGCAGTATTTT. As protein: CSVIMPGSNTQYF.

This chain connects TRBV2 to TRBJ2-7; 10 nucleotides align to TRBD2. V lost 7 bases, J lost 2 bases, and 5 bases stayed unmatched. CDR3 size: 14 residues. Germline CDR1 SNHLY, CDR2 FYNNEI. CDR3 nucleotide sequence: TGTGCCAGCACCGGGACTAGCGAGGCCTACGAGCAGTACTTC. It translates to CASTGTSEAYEQYF.

This clonotype was recorded at least ten times. This chain uses TRBV7-9 with TRBJ1-6; unclear D gene. V lost 1 base and J 9 bases, leaving 13 bases between the germline ends. The CDR3 is 15 residues long. Germline CDR1 is SEHNR and CDR2 is FQNEAQ (reference sequence). DNA of the CDR3: TGTGCCAGCAGCTTAGAGGCAGCCAGCCGTTCACCCCTCCACTTT. Encoded protein: CASSLEAASRSPLHF.

Ten or more counts support this clonotype. The gene calls are TRBV5-1 and TRBJ1-6; TRBD1 is a possible D gene (6 bases). With 0 bases removed from V and 3 bases from J, the gap between germline ends came to 7 bases. Germline V gives CDR1 SGHRS, CDR2 YFSETQ. CDR3 length equals 15 residues. CDR3 protein: CASSLETGYNSPLHF. CDR3 in DNA: TGCGCCAGCAGCTTGGAGACAGGCTATAATTCACCCCTCCACTTT. Based on the CDR3 plus reference TRBV5-1 and TRBJ1-6, the full variable domain is KAGVTQTPRYLIKTRGQQVTLSCSPISGHRSVSWYQQTPGQGLQFLFEYFSETQRNKGNFPGRFSGRQFSNSRSEMNVSTLELGDSALYLCASSLETGYNSPLHFGNGTRLTVT.

This clonotype has at least ten counts. J is TRBJ1-1 and V is TRBV7-8; no reliable D call. The V gene's germline CDR1 is SGHVS and CDR2 FQNEAQ. The CDR3 length is 15 residues. The V gene lost 3 bases and the J gene lost 3 bases, with 14 bases spanning the gap. Written as DNA, the CDR3 is TGTGCCAGCAGCTTTGGGGAATTAATGTACACTGAAGCTTTCTTT. This encodes CASSFGELMYTEAFF.

The chain combines TRBV6-9 with TRBJ1-3; no firm D call. CDR3 length equals 17 residues. Germline loops: CDR1 MNHGY, CDR2 SVAAGI. V lost 2 bases and J lost 0, with 14 bases in between. Here the CDR3 reads CASSYRVGTRSGNTIYF. The CDR3, as DNA: TGTGCCAGCAGTTATCGGGTCGGAACCCGCTCTGGAAACACCATATATTTT.

The chain couples TRBV20-1 to TRBJ1-4; 10 bases agree with TRBD1. J was trimmed by 3 bases and V by 4 bases; bases with no gene match: 8. The CDR3 extends over 16 amino acids. Germline values: CDR1 DFQATT, CDR2 SNEGSKA (reference sequence). CDR3 in amino acids: CSANRDRGGANEKLFF. In DNA form, the CDR3 reads TGCAGTGCTAACCGGGACAGGGGTGGCGCTAATGAAAAACTGTTTTTT.

This clonotype was found a few times. The chain couples TRBV12-3 or TRBV12-4 to TRBJ1-2; D is ambiguous. Trimming took off 3 bases at V and 6 bases at J, with 11 bases between the two ends. The CDR3 is made up of 13 amino acids. This CDR3 is CASSFSRNHGYTF. The CDR3 DNA reads TGTGCCAGCAGTTTCAGCAGGAATCATGGCTACACCTTC.

This clonotype was seen a handful of times. This chain uses TRBV6-2 or TRBV6-3 with TRBJ2-1; D ambiguous. CDR3 length: 16 amino acids. Per the germline V gene, CDR1 is MNHEY and CDR2 is SVGEGT. V lost 6 bases to trimming and J lost 0 bases, with 15 bases between them. This chain's CDR3 is CASRPLSGYSYNEQFF. As DNA, the CDR3 is TGTGCCAGCAGACCCTTATCGGGTTACTCCTACAATGAGCAGTTCTTC.

CDR3 DNA sequence: TGTGCCAGCAGTTTTGGCGGGACCTCTGAGGGGACACCCCTCCACTTT. Amino acid sequence: CASSFGGTSEGTPLHF. The chain is built from TRBV6-5 and TRBJ1-6; D perhaps matches TRBD1 (5 bases). The V gene lost 4 bases and the J gene lost 11 bases, with 21 bases spanning the gap. CDR1 MNHEY and CDR2 SVGAGI come from the germline V gene. This CDR3 is 16 amino acids long.

The sample holds a few counts of this clonotype. V is TRBV11-2 and J is TRBJ2-7; no clear D gene. The CDR3 has 13 amino acids. CDR1 is SGHAT, CDR2 FQNNGV, per germline. V lost 5 bases to trimming and J lost 6 bases, with 14 bases between them. The CDR3 is CASSPDSNIEQYF. For the CDR3, the DNA is TGTGCCAGCAGCCCCGACTCCAATATCGAGCAGTACTTC.